These 8 T cell receptor beta chains share one sample of origin, sequenced in a study of CD8 T cells in Susac syndrome. The authors reverse transcribed roughly 0.5 to 1 ug RNA with random hexamers. One entry per CDR3 protein results from TCRdb running MiXCR on the immunoSEQ multiplex PCR reads. This sample has 84,000 or so distinct CDR3 sequences, with around 93% found just once. Sequencing used CD8+ T cells from PBMCs. These receptors came from a human donor with Susac syndrome.

This clonotype was seen a single time. This chain joins TRBV30 and TRBJ1-5; D is unresolved. V was cut by 0 bases and J by 3 bases, with 12 bases left in between. Germline CDR1 and CDR2: GTSNPN and SVGIG (reference sequence). There are 15 residues in the CDR3. CDR3 residues: CAWSVGADANQPQHF. CDR3 DNA: TGTGCCTGGAGTGTCGGCGCAGATGCCAATCAGCCCCAGCATTTT.

This sequence joins TRBV27 and TRBJ1-1; possibly TRBD1 for D (6 bases). V lost 8 bases, J lost 0 bases, and 16 bases lay in between. Germline V lookup: CDR1 MNHEY, CDR2 SMNVEV (reference sequence). The CDR3 spans 15 residues. CDR3 sequence: CASVQYRALNTEAFF. CDR3 coding DNA: TGTGCCAGCGTCCAGTACAGGGCTTTGAACACTGAAGCTTTCTTT.

V usage is TRBV20-1 and J usage is TRBJ2-2; 8 nucleotides align to TRBD2. The germline V gene has CDR1 DFQATT and CDR2 SNEGSKA (reference sequence). Trimming removed 3 bases from V and 3 bases from J; junction bases left unmatched: 6. CDR3 length: 15 residues. CDR3 sequence reads: CSARVGGRHTGELFF. CDR3 sequence (DNA): TGCAGTGCTAGGGTTGGCGGGAGGCACACCGGGGAGCTGTTTTTT.

The chain carries TRBV15 and TRBJ2-5; 7 bases line up with TRBD1. Germline V gives CDR1 LNHNV, CDR2 YYDKDF (reference sequence). The CDR3 is 14 residues long. Trimming cost V 1 base and J 5 bases; bases outside gene matches: 4. The CDR3 sequence: CATSRARQGETQYF. Here the CDR3 DNA reads TGTGCCACCAGCAGAGCTAGACAGGGCGAGACCCAGTACTTC.

The rearrangement uses TRBV6-4 and TRBJ2-1, with 9 bases identical to TRBD2. The V and J ends lost 4 bases and 12 bases, in that order; junction bases with no gene match: 10. Germline lookup yields CDR1 MRHNA and CDR2 SNTAGT. This CDR3 spans 14 amino acids. This chain's CDR3 is CASSVGLAGSSQFF. The DNA of the CDR3 is TGTGCCAGCAGTGTGGGGCTAGCGGGATCTTCGCAGTTCTTC.

V and J are TRBV10-3 and TRBJ1-5; 8 nucleotides agree with TRBD1. The trim removed 2 bases at V and 6 bases at J, leaving 3 bases unmatched. The CDR3 is made up of 14 amino acids. The V gene's germline CDR1 is ENHRY and CDR2 SYGVKD. CDR3 region: CAISEGQGGQPQHF. DNA of the CDR3: TGTGCCATCAGTGAGGGACAGGGAGGTCAGCCCCAGCATTTT.

The CDR3 spells CASSQQGDTYEQYF. The CDR3 coding sequence is TGCGCCAGCAGTCAACAGGGAGACACCTACGAGCAGTACTTC. This chain joins TRBV23-1 and TRBJ2-7; perhaps D is TRBD1 or TRBD2 (5 bases each). TRBV23-1 is identified as an open reading frame with a role that is uncertain. Trimming removed 2 bases at V and 2 bases at J, with 10 bases between. CDR3 length: 14 amino acids.

The V and J genes are TRBV20-1 and TRBJ1-1; D is unresolved. The CDR3 loop spans 16 amino acids. Germline values: CDR1 DFQATT, CDR2 SNEGSKA (reference sequence). V lost 0 bases and J lost 3, with 17 bases in between. CDR3 sequence reads: CSARDNEGSLDTEAFF. The CDR3 DNA is TGCAGTGCTAGAGACAACGAAGGGAGCCTCGACACTGAAGCTTTCTTT.